Following are 9 T cell receptor beta chains from one sample sequenced in a study of T-cell reconstitution after alpha-beta-depleted transplantation in children. Library preparation (for TCRbeta) was performed with unique molecular identifiers. TCRdb re-derived calls from the PCR reads in MiXCR, one entry per CDR3 protein. The sample consists of about 440,000 distinct CDR3 sequences, roughly 44% of them appearing once. This material consisted of PBMCs, taken before TCRalphabeta/CD19-depleted stem cell transplant. The origin of the receptors is a girl aged 2-10 years with aplastic anemia, due to receive a stem cell transplant.

The chain carries TRBV6-1 and TRBJ2-1; 8 positions match TRBD2. Per germline, CDR1 MNHNS and CDR2 SASEGT. V dropped 6 bases and J dropped 4; count of bases not matched to a gene: 11. The CDR3 covers 16 residues. The CDR3 loop is CASSPSPGGAYNEQFF. Written as DNA, the CDR3 is TGTGCCAGCAGCCCTAGCCCGGGGGGGGCTTACAATGAGCAGTTCTTC.

The V and J genes are TRBV7-9 and TRBJ1-4; D gene unclear. Germline V lookup: CDR1 SEHNR, CDR2 FQNEAQ (reference sequence). The CDR3 runs to 15 residues. Trimming took 3 bases from V and 0 from J, leaving 8 bases between them. CDR3 DNA sequence: TGTGCCAGCAGCTTCAGCGAGGCAACTAATGAAAAACTGTTTTTT. Translation: CASSFSEATNEKLFF. Drawing the rest from reference TRBV7-9 and TRBJ1-4, the complete variable domain is DTGVSQNPRHKITKRGQNVTFRCDPISEHNRLYWYRQTLGQGPEFLTYFQNEAQLEKSRLLSDRFSAERPKGSFSTLEIQRTEQGDSAMYLCASSFSEATNEKLFFGSGTQLSVL.

As to this clonotype: Given a much more abundant clone one base away, this may be a read error. CDR3 DNA: TGCGCCAGCAGCTTGGTTGACGGGCAGCAGTTCTTC. Translating gives CASSLVDGQQFF. The J gene is TRBJ2-7, the V gene TRBV5-1; the D is unclear. The assigned J gene may be wrong: the sequence end matches TRBJ2-1 better. From germline, CDR1 is SGHRS and CDR2 YFSETQ. The CDR3 contains 12 residues.

This clonotype was detected only a few times. The rearrangement links TRBV29-1 to TRBJ1-3; TRBD1 matches 8 bases. Germline V gene sequence: CDR1 SQVTM, CDR2 ANQGSEA. This CDR3 contains 14 residues. Trimming removed 6 bases from V and 0 bases from J; junction bases left unmatched: 4. CDR3 in amino acids: CSVRDRSSGNTIYF. CDR3 sequence (DNA): TGCAGCGTCAGGGACAGGAGCTCTGGAAACACCATATATTTT.

The chain couples TRBV7-8 to TRBJ2-1; 9 bases match TRBD2. Germline V gene data show CDR1 as SGHVS and CDR2 as FQNEAQ. J was trimmed by 9 bases and V by 2 bases; bases with no gene match: 17. The CDR3 totals 18 residues. The CDR3 is CASSLSPRASGKSAEQFF. In nucleotides, the CDR3 is TGTGCCAGCAGCTTATCCCCCCGGGCTAGCGGGAAATCGGCTGAGCAGTTCTTC.

This rearrangement joins TRBV4-1 to TRBJ2-1; D possibly uses TRBD1 or TRBD2 (5 bases each). Germline lookup yields CDR1 MGHRA and CDR2 YSYEKL. The CDR3 is 15 residues long. V lost 4 bases and J 9 bases, leaving 19 bases between the germline ends. The CDR3 here is CASSPTGTLWSEQFF. CDR3 nucleotides: TGCGCCAGCAGCCCCACCGGGACCCTTTGGAGTGAGCAGTTCTTC.

The chain links TRBV28 to TRBJ2-7; 7 bases fit TRBD1. The junction had 9 bases not matched to a gene; V was cut back by 2 bases and J by 5 bases. This CDR3 has 15 residues. Per the germline V gene, CDR1 is MDHEN and CDR2 is SYDVKM. The CDR3 spells CASSLGKAGGHEQYF. DNA for the CDR3: TGTGCCAGCAGTTTAGGCAAGGCAGGGGGACACGAGCAGTACTTC. Combining the CDR3 with reference TRBV28 and TRBJ2-7 gives the whole variable domain DVKVTQSSRYLVKRTGEKVFLECVQDMDHENMFWYRQDPGLGLRLIYFSYDVKMKEKGDIPEGYSVSREKKERFSLILESASTNQTSMYLCASSLGKAGGHEQYFGPGTRLTVT.

This clonotype was observed a few times. The rearrangement links TRBV11-1 to TRBJ2-5, with 7 bases that match TRBD2. Germline V gives CDR1 SGHAT, CDR2 FQDESV (reference sequence). V dropped 2 bases and J dropped 1; count of bases not matched to a gene: 19. CDR3 length: 20 residues. CDR3 in amino acids: CASSLIAPSGEARTQETQYF. CDR3 in DNA: TGTGCCAGCAGCTTAATCGCCCCCAGCGGGGAGGCCAGGACCCAAGAGACCCAGTACTTC.

Ten or more counts support this clonotype. This chain uses TRBV4-1 with TRBJ2-6; TRBD2 is a possible D gene (5 bases). Per germline, CDR1 MGHRA and CDR2 YSYEKL. V was pared by 4 bases and J by 4 bases, with 14 bases between. The CDR3 has 16 amino acids. CDR3: CASSPEGVPGANVLTF. Written as DNA, the CDR3 is TGCGCCAGCAGCCCTGAGGGAGTACCCGGGGCCAACGTCCTGACTTTC.